This T cell receptor beta chain was sequenced during a study of PD-L1 blockade in urothelial cancer. Study context: Atezolizumab (1,200 mg intravenously every 3 weeks) began in about 2014 for patients. Study-wide results and caveats: Improved survival was predicted by pretreatment blood TCR clonality below the median.

The V gene end was trimmed by 3 bases and the J gene end by 2 bases; junction bases not matched to a gene: 11. This CDR3 region has 17 residues. Germline values: CDR1 LGHNA, CDR2 YSLEER. This clone has a single count. No antigen is known for it. The method was immunoSEQ multiplex PCR; TCRdb's version includes in-frame clones alone and lacks a portion of them. The data show over 30,000 clones, 84% seen once. As to time point: pretreatment peripheral blood. The rearrangement joins TRBV4-3 to TRBJ2-3, with 7 bases identical to TRBD1. The TCR sequence derives from a man aged 55 to 70 with urothelial cancer. The source material was PBMCs, sampled around atezolizumab (anti-PD-L1) treatment. This chain's CDR3 is CASSQGGQAFFTDTQYF. The CDR3 DNA reads TGCGCCAGCAGCCAGGGTGGACAGGCCTTTTTCACAGATACGCAGTATTTT.